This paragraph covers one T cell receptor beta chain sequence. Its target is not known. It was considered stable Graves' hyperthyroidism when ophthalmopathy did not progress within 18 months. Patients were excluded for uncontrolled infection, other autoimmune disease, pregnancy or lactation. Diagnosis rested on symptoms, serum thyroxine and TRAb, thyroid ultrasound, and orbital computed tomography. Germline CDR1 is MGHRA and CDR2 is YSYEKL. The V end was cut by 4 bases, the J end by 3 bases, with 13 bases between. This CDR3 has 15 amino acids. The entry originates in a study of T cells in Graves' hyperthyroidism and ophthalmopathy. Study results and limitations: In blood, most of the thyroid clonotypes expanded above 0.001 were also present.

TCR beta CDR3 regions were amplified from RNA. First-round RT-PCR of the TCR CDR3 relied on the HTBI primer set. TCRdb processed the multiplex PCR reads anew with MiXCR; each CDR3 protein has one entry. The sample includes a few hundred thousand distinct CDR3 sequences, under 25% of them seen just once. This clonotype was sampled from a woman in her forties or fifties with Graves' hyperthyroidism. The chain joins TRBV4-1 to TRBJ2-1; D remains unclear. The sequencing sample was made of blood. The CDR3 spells CASSLYRAVYNEQFF. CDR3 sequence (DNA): TGCGCCAGCAGCCTATACCGGGCCGTCTACAATGAGCAGTTCTTC.